These T cell receptor beta chains were read from a single sample in a study of OX40 agonist ivuxolimab in advanced cancers. Data came from immunoSEQ multiplex PCR; TCRdb stores just in-frame clones and leaves some out. The data contain tens of thousands of clones, nearly 95% of them singletons. The material sequenced was CD4+ or CD8+ T cells sorted from blood, taken in a trial of the OX40 agonist ivuxolimab. These receptors were obtained from an adult with an advanced solid tumor such as melanoma, head and neck, liver or kidney cancer. Each CDR3 is given with its conserved first and last residue. D genes are given only for firm matches. Where a row states a size, it is once, few, many or the class of an expanded clone; other rows omit it.

d_call: TRBD2; v_call: TRBV6-5; j_call: TRBJ2-1; clone_size: once; cdr3_aa: CASSLGGLADNEQFF; cdr3_nt: TGTGCCAGCAGCCTCGGTGGACTAGCGGACAATGAGCAGTTCTTC
d_call: TRBD1; v_call: TRBV6-5; j_call: TRBJ1-2; clone_size: -; cdr3_aa: CASSYHRGVGYTF; cdr3_nt: TGTGCCAGCAGTTACCACAGGGGTGTTGGCTACACCTTC
d_call: TRBD2; v_call: TRBV6-5; j_call: TRBJ2-7; clone_size: -; cdr3_aa: CASSYSSGFTYEQYF; cdr3_nt: TGTGCCAGCAGTTACTCTAGCGGGTTCACCTACGAGCAGTACTTC
d_call: TRBD1; v_call: TRBV30; j_call: TRBJ1-1; clone_size: -; cdr3_aa: CAWSTGTGPEAFF; cdr3_nt: TGTGCCTGGAGTACCGGGACAGGGCCCGAAGCTTTCTTT
d_call: TRBD1; v_call: TRBV7-9; j_call: TRBJ2-3; clone_size: -; cdr3_aa: CASSWDRGLYTDTQYF; cdr3_nt: TGTGCCAGCAGCTGGGACAGGGGTCTTTACACAGATACGCAGTATTTT
d_call: -; v_call: TRBV28; j_call: TRBJ1-5; clone_size: once; cdr3_aa: CASSPPGRGNQPQHF; cdr3_nt: TGTGCCAGCAGCCCCCCCGGGCGCGGCAATCAGCCCCAGCATTTT
d_call: -; v_call: TRBV7-6; j_call: TRBJ2-1; clone_size: once; cdr3_aa: CASSGSLRSSYNEQFF; cdr3_nt: TGTGCCAGCAGCGGGTCTCTCCGATCCTCCTACAATGAGCAGTTCTTC
d_call: -; v_call: TRBV6-1; j_call: TRBJ2-4; clone_size: once; cdr3_aa: CASSSELSDIQYF; cdr3_nt: TGTGCCAGCAGTTCTGAGTTGTCGGACATTCAGTACTTC
d_call: -; v_call: TRBV11-2; j_call: TRBJ1-2; clone_size: -; cdr3_aa: CASSAPFPTGTYGYTF; cdr3_nt: TGTGCCAGCAGCGCCCCTTTTCCGACAGGAACTTATGGCTACACCTTC
d_call: TRBD2; v_call: TRBV6-5; j_call: TRBJ2-7; clone_size: -; cdr3_aa: CASSYVAGLYEQYF; cdr3_nt: TGTGCCAGCTCCTACGTAGCGGGATTGTACGAGCAGTACTTC
d_call: -; v_call: TRBV13; j_call: TRBJ2-7; clone_size: -; cdr3_aa: CASSALRYEQYF; cdr3_nt: TGTGCCAGCAGCGCCCTAAGGTACGAGCAGTACTTC
d_call: -; v_call: TRBV4-1; j_call: TRBJ2-7; clone_size: -; cdr3_aa: CASSQSFTSSEQYF; cdr3_nt: TGCGCCAGCAGCCAATCCTTTACCTCGAGCGAGCAGTACTTC
d_call: -; v_call: TRBV7-3; j_call: TRBJ2-1; clone_size: -; cdr3_aa: CASSPRDPWDEQFF; cdr3_nt: TGTGCCAGCAGCCCCCGGGACCCTTGGGATGAGCAGTTCTTC
d_call: -; v_call: TRBV9; j_call: TRBJ2-1; clone_size: once; cdr3_aa: CASSVGGATYNEQFF; cdr3_nt: TGTGCCAGCAGCGTGGGGGGCGCCACCTACAATGAGCAGTTCTTC
d_call: -; v_call: TRBV27; j_call: TRBJ1-5; clone_size: -; cdr3_aa: CASSLPNQPQHF; cdr3_nt: TGTGCCAGCAGTTTACCCAATCAGCCCCAGCATTTT
d_call: -; v_call: TRBV29-1; j_call: TRBJ2-2; clone_size: -; cdr3_aa: CSVGGGNTGELFF; cdr3_nt: TGCAGCGTCGGCGGCGGGAACACCGGGGAGCTGTTTTTT
d_call: -; v_call: TRBV7-2; j_call: TRBJ1-3; clone_size: -; cdr3_aa: CASSPSISGNTIYF; cdr3_nt: TGTGCCAGCAGCCCAAGTATTTCTGGAAACACCATATATTTT
d_call: TRBD2; v_call: TRBV29-1; j_call: TRBJ2-3; clone_size: -; cdr3_aa: CSVGGLAGFTDTQYF; cdr3_nt: TGCAGCGTTGGAGGACTAGCGGGGTTCACAGATACGCAGTATTTT
d_call: -; v_call: TRBV4-3; j_call: TRBJ2-1; clone_size: -; cdr3_aa: CASSQNGDEQFF; cdr3_nt: TGCGCCAGCAGCCAGAATGGGGATGAGCAGTTCTTC
d_call: -; v_call: TRBV9; j_call: TRBJ2-5; clone_size: once; cdr3_aa: CASSVEGQETQYF; cdr3_nt: TGTGCCAGCAGCGTAGAAGGCCAAGAGACCCAGTACTTC
d_call: -; v_call: TRBV20-1; j_call: TRBJ2-7; clone_size: -; cdr3_aa: CSAPFGVEQYF; cdr3_nt: TGCAGTGCTCCGTTTGGGGTCGAGCAGTACTTC
d_call: -; v_call: TRBV12-2; j_call: TRBJ1-1; clone_size: -; cdr3_aa: CASRPDSLSSLNTEAFF; cdr3_nt: TGTGCAAGTCGCCCGGATAGTCTTAGTTCCCTTAACACTGAAGCTTTCTTT
d_call: TRBD2; v_call: TRBV19; j_call: TRBJ2-1; clone_size: -; cdr3_aa: CASSLGAGGSSYNEQFF; cdr3_nt: TGTGCCAGTAGTTTGGGGGCGGGAGGGTCGTCCTACAATGAGCAGTTCTTC
d_call: TRBD2; v_call: TRBV5-1; j_call: TRBJ2-1; clone_size: -; cdr3_aa: CASSLAGDNSYNEQFF; cdr3_nt: TGCGCCAGCAGCTTAGCGGGAGACAACTCCTACAATGAGCAGTTCTTC
d_call: TRBD2; v_call: TRBV5-6; j_call: TRBJ2-7; clone_size: -; cdr3_aa: CASSLRAGVNEQYF; cdr3_nt: TGTGCCAGCAGCTTACGAGCGGGAGTAAACGAGCAGTACTTC
d_call: -; v_call: TRBV7-8; j_call: TRBJ2-2; clone_size: -; cdr3_aa: CASSLRRTINTGELFF; cdr3_nt: TGTGCCAGCAGCTTACGAAGGACTATCAACACCGGGGAGCTGTTTTTT
d_call: -; v_call: TRBV9; j_call: TRBJ1-1; clone_size: -; cdr3_aa: CASSDGTPYTEAFF; cdr3_nt: TGTGCCAGCAGCGACGGGACACCTTACACTGAAGCTTTCTTT
d_call: TRBD1; v_call: TRBV6-5; j_call: TRBJ2-5; clone_size: -; cdr3_aa: CASSYSLTGVQETQYF; cdr3_nt: TGTGCCAGCAGTTACTCTTTGACAGGGGTCCAAGAGACCCAGTACTTC
d_call: -; v_call: TRBV9; j_call: TRBJ2-1; clone_size: -; cdr3_aa: CASSAGDNEQFF; cdr3_nt: TGTGCCAGCAGCGCAGGGGACAATGAGCAGTTCTTC
d_call: TRBD1; v_call: TRBV6-1; j_call: TRBJ2-7; clone_size: once; cdr3_aa: CASSGGTGLSYEQYF; cdr3_nt: TGTGCCAGCAGTGGAGGGACAGGACTCTCCTACGAGCAGTACTTC
d_call: -; v_call: TRBV5-6; j_call: TRBJ1-1; clone_size: -; cdr3_aa: CASSFGAANTEAFF; cdr3_nt: TGTGCCAGCAGCTTTGGGGCTGCGAACACTGAAGCTTTCTTT
d_call: -; v_call: TRBV9; j_call: TRBJ2-6; clone_size: once; cdr3_aa: CASSGQGSSGANVLTF; cdr3_nt: TGTGCCAGCAGCGGGCAGGGTAGCTCTGGGGCCAACGTCCTGACTTTC
d_call: -; v_call: TRBV19; j_call: TRBJ2-2; clone_size: -; cdr3_aa: CASGIAAGELFF; cdr3_nt: TGTGCGTCCGGGATTGCCGCCGGGGAGCTGTTTTTT
d_call: TRBD1; v_call: TRBV6-5; j_call: TRBJ1-1; clone_size: -; cdr3_aa: CASSDRESTEAFF; cdr3_nt: TGTGCCAGCAGCGACAGGGAGTCGACTGAAGCTTTCTTT
d_call: TRBD2; v_call: TRBV10-1; j_call: TRBJ2-1; clone_size: -; cdr3_aa: CASLPFLGLALVDEQFF; cdr3_nt: TGCGCCAGTCTACCTTTCCTCGGACTAGCGCTCGTCGATGAGCAGTTCTTC
d_call: -; v_call: TRBV27; j_call: TRBJ2-3; clone_size: -; cdr3_aa: CASSSQAEPTTDTQYF; cdr3_nt: TGTGCCAGCAGTTCCCAGGCGGAGCCCACAACAGATACGCAGTATTTT
d_call: TRBD2; v_call: TRBV6-5; j_call: TRBJ2-1; clone_size: -; cdr3_aa: CASRGSPNEQFF; cdr3_nt: TGTGCCAGCCGCGGGAGCCCAAATGAGCAGTTCTTC
d_call: -; v_call: TRBV5-4; j_call: TRBJ1-3; clone_size: -; cdr3_aa: CATTGGGDGNTIYF; cdr3_nt: TGTGCCACCACCGGGGGGGGTGATGGAAACACCATATATTTT